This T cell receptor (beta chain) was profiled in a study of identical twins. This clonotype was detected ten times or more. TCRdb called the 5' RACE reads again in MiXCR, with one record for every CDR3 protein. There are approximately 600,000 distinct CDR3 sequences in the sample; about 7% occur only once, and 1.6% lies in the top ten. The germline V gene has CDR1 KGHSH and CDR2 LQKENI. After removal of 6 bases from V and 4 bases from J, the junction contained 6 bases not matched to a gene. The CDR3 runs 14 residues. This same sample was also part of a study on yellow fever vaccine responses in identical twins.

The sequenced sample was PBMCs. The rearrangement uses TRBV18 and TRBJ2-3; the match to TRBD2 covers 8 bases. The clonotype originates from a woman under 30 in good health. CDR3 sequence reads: CASSQAGEPDTQYF. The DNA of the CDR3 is TGTGCCAGCTCCCAAGCGGGGGAGCCAGATACGCAGTATTTT.